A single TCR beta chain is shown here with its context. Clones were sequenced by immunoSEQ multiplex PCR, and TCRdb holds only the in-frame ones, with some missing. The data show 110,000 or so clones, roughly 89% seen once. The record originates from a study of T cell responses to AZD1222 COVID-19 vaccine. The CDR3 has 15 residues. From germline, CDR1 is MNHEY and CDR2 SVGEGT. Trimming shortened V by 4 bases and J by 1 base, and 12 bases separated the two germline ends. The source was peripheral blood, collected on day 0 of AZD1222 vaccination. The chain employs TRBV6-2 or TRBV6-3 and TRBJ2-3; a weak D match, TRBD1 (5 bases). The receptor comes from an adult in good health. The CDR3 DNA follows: TGTGCCAGCAGTTCCTCCCGCAGGGGCACAGATACGCAGTATTTT. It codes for CASSSSRRGTDTQYF.